The next 12 T cell receptor beta chains were all read from a single sample in a study of CD8 T cells in Susac syndrome. Random hexamers primed reverse transcription of 0.5 to 1 ug RNA. TCRdb analysed the immunoSEQ multiplex PCR reads with MiXCR anew, one entry per CDR3 protein. The table has more than 100,000 distinct CDR3 sequences, 90% to 95% seen once; the top ten hold around 0.12%. Specimen: CD4+ T cells from PBMCs. These receptor sequences come from a human donor in good health.

This chain uses TRBV6-5 with TRBJ1-1, with 8 nucleotides matching TRBD1. Unmatched junction bases numbered 8, after V lost 9 bases and J lost 5 bases. This CDR3 comprises 13 residues. Germline V gene lookup returns CDR1 MNHEY and CDR2 SVGAGI. DNA for the CDR3: TGTGCCAGTGACAGGGGTGTTGGGACTGAAGCTTTCTTT. It translates to CASDRGVGTEAFF.

The CDR3 is CAIGVTKNIQYF. The CDR3, as DNA: TGTGCCATAGGGGTGACCAAAAACATTCAGTACTTC. This chain uses TRBV15 with TRBJ2-4, with D possibly being TRBD1 (5 bases). Germline lookup yields CDR1 LNHNV and CDR2 YYDKDF (reference sequence). The V and J ends lost 10 bases and 2 bases respectively, with 9 bases between them. This CDR3 is 12 amino acids long.

The chain recombines TRBV29-1 with TRBJ1-1; D is ambiguous. The CDR3 totals 11 residues. Trimming pared 5 bases from V and 3 bases from J, leaving 7 bases between. The V gene's germline CDR1 is SQVTM and CDR2 ANQGSEA. For the CDR3, the DNA is TGCAGCGTTCAGAGGTACACTGAAGCTTTCTTT. Protein product: CSVQRYTEAFF.

The genes are TRBV3-1 and TRBJ2-2; tentatively, D is TRBD1 (6 bases). The germline V gene has CDR1 LGHDT and CDR2 YNNKEL (reference sequence). CDR3 length equals 13 residues. V was shortened by 4 bases and J by 6 bases, with 9 bases between the two germline ends. In DNA, the CDR3 is TGTGCCAGCAGCCCGGGACAACCCGGGGAGCTGTTTTTT. It yields the protein CASSPGQPGELFF.

This clonotype occurred once. The chain combines TRBV7-2 with TRBJ2-6; D might be TRBD1 or TRBD2, each matching 6 bases. The CDR3 consists of 17 residues. Trimming took 5 bases from V and 0 from J, leaving 14 bases between them. Germline values: CDR1 SGHTA, CDR2 FQGNSA. The CDR3 loop is CASSAGHLSSGANVLTF. The CDR3 DNA is TGTGCCAGCAGCGCGGGACACCTCAGCTCTGGGGCCAACGTCCTGACTTTC.

This chain connects TRBV2 to TRBJ2-3; 9 bases map to TRBD2. V was clipped by 7 bases and J by 1 base; unmatched bases: 24. CDR1 is SNHLY and CDR2 is FYNNEI in the germline V gene. CDR3 length equals 21 residues. This chain's CDR3 is CASTETLGQLSSSGGTDTQYF. CDR3 DNA: TGTGCCAGCACCGAAACCCTGGGACAGCTAAGCTCTAGCGGGGGCACAGATACGCAGTATTTT. The full variable domain, with the rest looked up from reference TRBV2 and TRBJ2-3, is EPEVTQTPSHQVTQMGQEVILRCVPISNHLYFYWYRQILGQKVEFLVSFYNNEISEKSEIFDDQFSVERPDGSNFTLKIRSTKLEDSAMYFCASTETLGQLSSSGGTDTQYFGPGTRLTVL.

This sequence joins TRBV3-1 and TRBJ2-7, with TRBD2 identical over 8 bases. V lost 1 base and J lost 6; bases outside the gene matches: 11. CDR3 length equals 16 residues. Looked up from germline, CDR1 is LGHDT and CDR2 is YNNKEL (reference sequence). In nucleotides, the CDR3 is TGTGCCAGCAGCCAAGGATGGCGGGGGGTCCACCGCGAGCAGTACTTC. Residues: CASSQGWRGVHREQYF.

CDR3 residues: CSVAGGLYNEQFF. The CDR3 DNA sequence: TGCAGCGTCGCGGGAGGACTTTACAATGAGCAGTTCTTC. This chain connects TRBV29-1 to TRBJ2-1; TRBD2 matches 8 bases. Germline V gives CDR1 SQVTM, CDR2 ANQGSEA. This CDR3 comprises 13 residues. J lost 4 bases, V lost 6 bases, and 5 bases had no gene match.

The genes are TRBV7-9 and TRBJ2-5; 9 nucleotides align to TRBD1. The V gene's germline CDR1 is SEHNR and CDR2 FQNEAQ (reference sequence). The ends lost 4 bases at V and 2 bases at J; junction bases unmatched: 2. This CDR3 has 14 amino acids. CDR3 loop: CASSYGQGQETQYF. Here the CDR3 DNA reads TGTGCCAGCAGCTACGGACAGGGGCAAGAGACCCAGTACTTC.

The chain combines TRBV30 with TRBJ1-4, with 10 bases aligning to TRBD1. This CDR3 is 14 amino acids long. Germline V gives CDR1 GTSNPN, CDR2 SVGIG (reference sequence). V lost 4 bases and J lost 8; bases outside the gene matches: 7. The CDR3 here is CAWTSGQGPEKLFF. In DNA form, the CDR3 reads TGTGCCTGGACGTCGGGACAGGGGCCCGAAAAACTGTTTTTT.

In this sample, this clonotype turned up once. The chain employs TRBV7-8 and TRBJ1-1; D might be TRBD1 (6 bases). This CDR3 is built from 17 residues. Germline CDR1 reads SGHVS; CDR2 reads FQNEAQ. V gave up 1 base and J gave up 5 bases, with 20 bases separating them. The CDR3 here is CASSLEGGSRYRTEAFF. In DNA, the CDR3 is TGTGCCAGCAGCTTAGAGGGGGGCTCGAGGTACAGGACTGAAGCTTTCTTT.

The chain carries TRBV29-1 and TRBJ2-7, with 9 bases identical to TRBD1. The CDR3 has 13 residues. V gave up 7 bases and J gave up 2 bases; unmatched junction bases: 6. CDR1 is SQVTM, CDR2 ANQGSEA, per germline. CDR3 sequence (DNA): TGCAGCGCTATGGGACAGGGCACCTACGAGCAGTACTTC. Translation: CSAMGQGTYEQYF.